This T cell receptor (beta chain) was sequenced in a study of persistence of HIV-infected CD4 T cells. Cells were stimulated with overlapping HIV-1 Gag 15-mer peptides. Responding CD4+ T cells were sorted by upregulation of both CD40 ligand and CD69. The immunoSEQ assay was version 4, run in survey mode. The table came from immunoSEQ multiplex PCR; TCRdb's copy has only in-frame clones and leaves some out. The sample includes nearly 20,000 clones, more than 55% seen only once; the top ten take 1.5% to 2%. Germline V gene sequence: CDR1 SGHKS, CDR2 YYEKEE (reference sequence). CDR3 length: 15 amino acids. The V and J ends lost 5 bases and 6 bases, in that order; junction bases with no gene match: 14. As regards this clone: Its antigen is currently unknown.

Specimen: CD4+ T cells sorted from PBMCs after roughly 18-hour stimulation, collected from a patient who received antiretroviral therapy. This receptor was obtained from an adult woman with HIV who was CMV-seropositive. The gene calls are TRBV5-5 and TRBJ2-7; 7 bases map to TRBD1. For the CDR3, the DNA is TGTGCCAGCAGTTTAACCGGGACAGCCCCTTTCGAGCAGTACTTC. Amino acid sequence: CASSLTGTAPFEQYF.